This T cell receptor (beta chain) was sequenced during a study of OX40 agonist ivuxolimab in advanced cancers. Germline values: CDR1 MNHNS, CDR2 SASEGT. This CDR3 region has 14 residues. The V end lost 0 bases, the J end lost 3 bases, and 8 bases lay between the germline ends. Sequenced by immunoSEQ multiplex PCR; TCRdb stores in-frame clones only, minus some. The table shows over 35,000 clones, with around nine tenths occurring only once. The rearrangement joins TRBV6-1 to TRBJ1-2; the D is unclear. The clonotype was recovered from an adult with an advanced solid tumor such as melanoma, head and neck, liver or kidney cancer. Source: CD4+ or CD8+ T cells sorted from blood, taken in a trial of the OX40 agonist ivuxolimab. The CDR3 DNA reads as TGTGCCAGCAGTGAAGCGAAAGAGTACTATGGCTACACCTTC. As protein: CASSEAKEYYGYTF.